The 17 T cell receptor beta chains given below trace back to one sample, sequenced in a study of post-analysis software for immune sequencing data (dated by TCRdb to the mid-2010s). Results and caveats for the whole study, not just this receptor: Patients showed significantly higher frequencies than controls for about five TRBV segments, among them TRBV5-6, TRBV5-1 and TRBV20-1.

Library construction relied on PCR. Sequencing was carried out with an Illumina HiSeq 2500. Unique molecular identifiers were incorporated into TCR beta cDNA libraries to reduce PCR and sequencing biases. TCRdb redid the processing of the public reads, applying fastp at Q25 and MiXCR, and retained in-frame beta chains. Rows with a matching CDR3 protein are joined into one entry that keeps the most common DNA and genes. The sample includes under 900,000 distinct CDR3 sequences, with roughly 58% observed a single time. Approximately 4.5% of the sample is held by the ten biggest clonotypes. Their specific antigens are unknown. The material sequenced was blood. These receptors were collected from a girl aged 10 to 17 with multiple sclerosis.

V usage is TRBV5-1 and J usage is TRBJ2-7; no definite D call. The CDR3 runs 14 residues. Germline lookup yields CDR1 SGHRS and CDR2 YFSETQ. Trimming removed 0 bases from V and 3 bases from J, with 10 bases in between. Written as DNA, the CDR3 is TGCGCCAGCAGCTTGGCCCTAGGAAACTACGAGCAGTACTTC. Translation: CASSLALGNYEQYF.

This clonotype was seen only a few times. The V call is TRBV9, the J call TRBJ1-2; D unresolved. This CDR3 has 13 residues. Germline lookup yields CDR1 SGDLS and CDR2 YYNGEE. V was trimmed by 0 bases and J by 3 bases, leaving 6 bases between them. As DNA, the CDR3 is TGTGCCAGCAGCGTAGAACCGGACTATGGCTACACCTTC. Amino acids: CASSVEPDYGYTF.

V is TRBV3-1 and J is TRBJ2-5; 14 nucleotides line up with TRBD2. The better agreement between TRBJ2-7 and the DNA end casts doubt on the J call. There are 17 residues in the CDR3. Germline CDR1 LGHDT, CDR2 YNNKEL (reference sequence). CDR3 DNA: TGTGCCAGCAGCCAAGTTAGGACTAGCGGGGGGCCCTACGAGCAGTACTTC. Protein sequence: CASSQVRTSGGPYEQYF.

This clonotype occurred a few times. V gene TRBV20-1 combines with J gene TRBJ1-2; D is possibly TRBD1 (5 bases). Trimming shortened V by 6 bases and J by 4 bases, and 21 bases separated the two germline ends. The CDR3 has 15 amino acids. Germline lookup yields CDR1 DFQATT and CDR2 SNEGSKA (reference sequence). The CDR3 sequence: CSATPRQRGTYGYTF. The DNA of the CDR3 is TGCAGTGCCACCCCACGACAGCGAGGAACCTATGGCTACACCTTC.

The V and J genes are TRBV7-2 and TRBJ2-4; possibly TRBD2 for D (5 bases). Judging by the DNA end, TRBJ2-7 fits better; the J call may be wrong. CDR1 SGHTA and CDR2 FQGNSA come from the germline V gene. The CDR3 runs to 16 residues. The DNA of the CDR3 is TGTGCCAGCAGCTCAGCCGGGAAAGCTTTTGGGGACGAGCAGTACTTC. It yields the protein CASSSAGKAFGDEQYF.

The genes are TRBV2 and TRBJ2-7; 14 nucleotides agree with TRBD2. With 4 bases clipped from V and 7 bases from J, the junction kept 9 bases outside the gene matches. CDR1 is SNHLY, CDR2 FYNNEI, per germline. The CDR3 extends over 16 amino acids. CDR3 amino acids: CASSARLAGGVYEQYF. As DNA, the CDR3 is TGTGCCAGCAGTGCCCGACTAGCGGGAGGGGTTTATGAGCAGTACTTC. Using reference TRBV2 and TRBJ2-7 for the parts outside the CDR3, the full variable domain is EPEVTQTPSHQVTQMGQEVILRCVPISNHLYFYWYRQILGQKVEFLVSFYNNEISEKSEIFDDQFSVERPDGSNFTLKIRSTKLEDSAMYFCASSARLAGGVYEQYFGPGTRLTVT.

This clonotype was seen a few times. This chain links TRBV29-1 with TRBJ1-2; D gene unclear. Germline V gene data show CDR1 as SQVTM and CDR2 as ANQGSEA. The CDR3 consists of 13 residues. The germline V and J ends were trimmed by 3 bases and 3 bases, with 11 bases remaining between them. Here the CDR3 reads CSVEEGLYYGYTF. CDR3 nucleotide sequence: TGCAGCGTTGAGGAGGGCCTTTACTATGGCTACACCTTC.

This chain links TRBV7-9 with TRBJ2-7, with 8 bases lining up with TRBD1. The germline CDR1 and CDR2 sequences are SEHNR and FQNEAQ (reference sequence). V gave up 1 base and J gave up 0 bases; unmatched junction bases: 5. This CDR3 is built from 16 residues. CDR3 sequence: CASSLGIGQGSYEQYF. The CDR3 nucleotides read TGTGCCAGCAGCTTAGGAATCGGACAGGGCTCCTACGAGCAGTACTTC.

CDR3 amino acids: CSGGTAAYEQYF. The DNA for the CDR3 is TGCAGCGGCGGGACTGCTGCCTACGAGCAGTACTTC. V and J are TRBV29-1 and TRBJ2-7, with a possible D match to TRBD2 (6 bases). CDR1 is SQVTM, CDR2 ANQGSEA, per germline. The V end was cut by 7 bases, the J end by 2 bases, with 12 bases between. The CDR3 length is 12 residues.

The chain joins TRBV27 to TRBJ2-1; D gene unclear. Germline CDR1 is MNHEY and CDR2 is SMNVEV (reference sequence). The CDR3 contains 14 residues. Trimming shortened V by 5 bases and J by 9 bases, and 17 bases separated the two germline ends. The CDR3, as DNA: TGTGCCAGCAGTATCCGGACCCCATCGGGTGAGCAGTTCTTC. It is translated as CASSIRTPSGEQFF.

The rearrangement links TRBV5-5 to TRBJ2-5; 7 bases match TRBD2. The V gene's germline CDR1 is SGHKS and CDR2 YYEKEE (reference sequence). After removal of 0 bases from V and 5 bases from J, the junction contained 13 bases not matched to a gene. CDR3 length equals 17 residues. This CDR3 reads CASSLEYAGVSTETQYF. The CDR3 nucleotides are TGTGCCAGCAGCTTGGAATATGCGGGGGTGAGTACGGAGACCCAGTACTTC.

The chain couples TRBV6-5 to TRBJ2-5; 8 bases line up with TRBD1. The DNA end favors TRBJ2-7, so the J call may be wrong. There are 15 residues in the CDR3. The germline V gene encodes CDR1 MNHEY and CDR2 SVGAGI. The CDR3 DNA follows: TGTGCCAGCAGTTACTCGCCAGGGGGCTTAACCGAGCAGTACTTC. Its translation: CASSYSPGGLTEQYF.

This clonotype was seen a few times. The CDR3 reads CASSEYSRTLATNEKLFF. CDR3 DNA sequence: TGTGCCAGCAGTGAATATTCCCGGACACTTGCAACTAATGAAAAACTGTTTTTT. The chain carries TRBV25-1 and TRBJ1-4; D might be TRBD1 (5 bases). The CDR3 covers 18 residues. Looked up from germline, CDR1 is MGHDK and CDR2 is SYGVNS. The V end was cut by 0 bases, the J end by 0 bases, with 14 bases between.

This rearrangement joins TRBV5-1 to TRBJ2-7; the match to TRBD2 covers 15 bases. Trimming at V came to 4 bases and at J to 2 bases, leaving 13 bases not matched to a gene. This CDR3 spans 19 amino acids. Germline V gene data show CDR1 as SGHRS and CDR2 as YFSETQ. This CDR3 reads CASSVRRLGTSGRPYEQYF. The CDR3 bases are TGCGCCAGCAGCGTCCGGCGCCTGGGGACTAGCGGGAGGCCCTACGAGCAGTACTTC.

V is TRBV21-1 and J is TRBJ1-4; no check of the table's D call, TRBD1, against the DNA was made. TRBV21-1 is a pseudogene segment. This CDR3 is 20 amino acids long. This CDR3 reads CASSKGGVGGWDESNEKLFF. For the CDR3, the DNA is TGTGCCAGCAGCAAAGGGGGAGTCGGGGGGTGGGATGAGTCTAATGAAAAACTGTTTTTT.

The chain joins TRBV29-1 to TRBJ2-7; 7 bases are shared with TRBD1. Per the germline V gene, CDR1 is SQVTM and CDR2 is ANQGSEA. CDR3 size: 12 residues. The V segment lost 7 bases and the J segment 3 bases; nucleotides outside the gene matches: 6. Here the CDR3 reads CSGGRQGYEQYF. The DNA for the CDR3 is TGCAGCGGTGGGAGACAGGGCTACGAGCAGTACTTC.

This rearrangement joins TRBV29-1 to TRBJ2-2; D perhaps matches TRBD2 (5 bases). Germline V gene lookup returns CDR1 SQVTM and CDR2 ANQGSEA. The CDR3 sequence is 11 residues long. Trimming removed 4 bases at V and 7 bases at J, with 7 bases between. CDR3 sequence: CSVGGDGELFF. The DNA for the CDR3 is TGCAGCGTTGGGGGAGACGGGGAGCTGTTTTTT.